What follows describes a single T cell receptor beta chain. These data are taken from a study of cytomegalovirus exposure and HLA in healthy donors. CDR1 is SGHAT, CDR2 FQDESV, per germline (reference sequence). This CDR3 spans 14 amino acids. V lost 5 bases and J lost 6; bases outside the gene matches: 7. Researchers ran the PCR with 60 Vbeta and 13 Jbeta primers. TCRdb's copy holds only in-frame clones and misses some; the assay was immunoSEQ multiplex PCR. Counted here are some 130,000 clones, just over 70% occurring once; the ten biggest clones make up about 2.4%. The receptor was derived from a woman aged 55-69 years in good health and CMV-seropositive. Input material: PBMCs. This chain connects TRBV11-1 to TRBJ2-7; 10 nucleotides match TRBD1. In DNA, the CDR3 is TGTGCCAGCAGCCAGGGACAGGGGAAGCTCGAGCAGTACTTC. It codes for CASSQGQGKLEQYF.